This TCR beta chain was sequenced in a study of T-cell reconstitution after alpha-beta-depleted transplantation in children (dated by TCRdb to 2015 to 2016). With respect to the entire study: T-cell immune reconstitution after TCRalphabeta/CD19-depleted allogeneic hematopoietic cell transplantation in children was quantitatively tracked in the study by means of TCR repertoire profiling.

The sample's treatment or condition label, decoded: allogeneic hematopoietic cell transplantation with graft depleted of TCRalphabeta T cells and CD19 B cells. The children who served as transplant recipients had been given grafts of TCRalphabeta/CD19-depleted allogeneic hematopoietic cells. Paper-wide results and their limitations: The apparently early recovery of alphabetaT-cell counts about two months after transplant reportedly depended on only several hundred rapidly expanded clones that came from non-depleted graft cells. Over subsequent months, a decline in hyperexpanded clone frequencies was noted, and after one year, T-cell counts and TCRbeta diversity were mostly ascribed to newly produced T cells. In some patients, high TCRbeta diversity at day 60 was attributed to recipient T cells and intrathymic progenitors that had survived conditioning.

The CDR3, from cysteine to phenylalanine, totals 15 residues. Just CDR3 DNA is preserved here, 45 bases in frame from base 1. Sequences LGHDT (CDR1) and YNNKEL (CDR2) are obtained from the germline V gene (reference sequence). The library relied on PCR. Sequencing instrument: Illumina HiSeq 2500. TCR libraries were prepared with molecular barcoding, using unique molecular identifiers to normalize TCRbeta repertoire quantification. TCRdb passed the public sequencing reads through fastp at Q25 and MiXCR, retaining productive beta sequences. Each entry is one CDR3 protein sequence, shown with its most common DNA and genes. For this sample there are about 830,000 distinct CDR3 sequences; approximately 15% appear just once. The ten biggest clones cover approximately 5% of the sample. This clonotype has a handful of counts. The antigen it binds to is not known. No much larger clonotype is one base removed from it; base qualities were not supplied.

The chain uses TRBV3-1 and TRBJ2-2; TRBD2 aligns with 8 central bases. The sequenced sample was PBMCs, mostly from graft donor cells, obtained 360 days after TCRalphabeta/CD19-depleted stem cell transplant. This clonotype originated in a male patient under 18 who had a stem cell transplant for acute lymphoblastic leukemia, so the T cells may come from the graft donor. CDR3 loop: CASGKREPYTGELFF. DNA sequence: TGTGCTTCCGGGAAGCGGGAGCCCTACACCGGGGAGCTGTTTTTT.